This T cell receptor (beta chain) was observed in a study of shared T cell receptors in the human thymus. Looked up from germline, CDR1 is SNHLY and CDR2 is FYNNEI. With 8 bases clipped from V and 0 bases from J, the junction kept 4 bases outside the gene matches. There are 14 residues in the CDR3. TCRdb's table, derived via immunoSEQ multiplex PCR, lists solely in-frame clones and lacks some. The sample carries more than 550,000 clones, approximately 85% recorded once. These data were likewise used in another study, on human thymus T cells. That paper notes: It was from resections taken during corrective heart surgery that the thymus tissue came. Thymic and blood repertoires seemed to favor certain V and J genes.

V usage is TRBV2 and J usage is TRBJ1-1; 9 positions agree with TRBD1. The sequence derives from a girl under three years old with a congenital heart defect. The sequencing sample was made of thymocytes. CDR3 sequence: CASGTGGLNTEAFF. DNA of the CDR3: TGTGCCAGCGGAACAGGGGGCTTGAACACTGAAGCTTTCTTT.